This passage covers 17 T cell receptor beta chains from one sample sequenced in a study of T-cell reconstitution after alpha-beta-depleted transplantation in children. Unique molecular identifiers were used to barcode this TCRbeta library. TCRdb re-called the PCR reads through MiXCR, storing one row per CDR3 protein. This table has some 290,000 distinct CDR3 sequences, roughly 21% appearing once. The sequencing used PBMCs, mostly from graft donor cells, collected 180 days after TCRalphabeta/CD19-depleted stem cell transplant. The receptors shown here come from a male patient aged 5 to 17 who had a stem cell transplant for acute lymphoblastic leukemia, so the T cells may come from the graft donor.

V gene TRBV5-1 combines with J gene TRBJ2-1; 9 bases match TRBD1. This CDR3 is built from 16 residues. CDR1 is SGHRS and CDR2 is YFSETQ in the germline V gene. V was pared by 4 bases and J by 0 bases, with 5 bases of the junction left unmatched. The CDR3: CASSTGQGHSYNEQFF. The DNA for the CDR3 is TGCGCCAGCAGCACGGGACAGGGTCACTCCTACAATGAGCAGTTCTTC.

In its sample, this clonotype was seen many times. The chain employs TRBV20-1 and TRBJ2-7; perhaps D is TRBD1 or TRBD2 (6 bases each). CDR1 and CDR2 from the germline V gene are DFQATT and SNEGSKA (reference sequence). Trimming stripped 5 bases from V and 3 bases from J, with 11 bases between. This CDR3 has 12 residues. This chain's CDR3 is CSAPRGGYEQYF. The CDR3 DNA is TGCAGTGCTCCCAGGGGAGGCTACGAGCAGTACTTC.

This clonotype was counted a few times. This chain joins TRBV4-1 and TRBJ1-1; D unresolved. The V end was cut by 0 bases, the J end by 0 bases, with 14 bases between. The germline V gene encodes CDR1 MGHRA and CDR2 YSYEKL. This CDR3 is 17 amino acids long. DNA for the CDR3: TGCGCCAGCAGCCAAGATTTGGGGATGAGGGTGAACACTGAAGCTTTCTTT. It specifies CASSQDLGMRVNTEAFF.

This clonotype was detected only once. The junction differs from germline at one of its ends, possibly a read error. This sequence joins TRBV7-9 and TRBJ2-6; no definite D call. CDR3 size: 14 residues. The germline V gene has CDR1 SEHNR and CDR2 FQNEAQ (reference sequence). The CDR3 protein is CASSRMAGTNVLTF. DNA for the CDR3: TGTGCCAGCAGCAGGATGGCTGGGACCAACGTCCTGACTTTC.

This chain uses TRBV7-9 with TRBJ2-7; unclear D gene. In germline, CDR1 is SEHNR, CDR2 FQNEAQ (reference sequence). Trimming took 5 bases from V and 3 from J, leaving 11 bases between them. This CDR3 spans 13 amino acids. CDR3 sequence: CASSPGSLYEQYF. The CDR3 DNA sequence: TGTGCCAGCAGCCCTGGGTCCCTCTACGAGCAGTACTTC.

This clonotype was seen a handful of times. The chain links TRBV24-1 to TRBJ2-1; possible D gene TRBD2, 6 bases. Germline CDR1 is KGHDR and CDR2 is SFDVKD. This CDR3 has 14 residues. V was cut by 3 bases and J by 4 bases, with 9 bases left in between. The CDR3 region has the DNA TGTGCCACCAGTGATGGGACTGCTTACAATGAGCAGTTCTTC. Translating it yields CATSDGTAYNEQFF.

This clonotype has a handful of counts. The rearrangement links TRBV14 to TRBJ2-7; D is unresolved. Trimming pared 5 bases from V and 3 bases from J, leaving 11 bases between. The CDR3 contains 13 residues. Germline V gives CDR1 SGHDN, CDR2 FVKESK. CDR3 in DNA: TGTGCCAGCAGCACCAGGACCTACTACGAGCAGTACTTC. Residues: CASSTRTYYEQYF.

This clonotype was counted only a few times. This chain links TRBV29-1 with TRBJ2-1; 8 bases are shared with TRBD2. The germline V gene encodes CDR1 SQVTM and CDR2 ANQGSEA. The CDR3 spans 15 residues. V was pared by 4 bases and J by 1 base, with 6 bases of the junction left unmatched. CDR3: CSVGIGGGSYNEQFF. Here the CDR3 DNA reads TGCAGCGTTGGGATCGGGGGGGGGTCCTACAATGAGCAGTTCTTC.

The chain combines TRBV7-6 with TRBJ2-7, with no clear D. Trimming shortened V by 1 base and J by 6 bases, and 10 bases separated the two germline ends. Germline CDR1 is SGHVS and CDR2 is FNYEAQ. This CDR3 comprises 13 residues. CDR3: CASSLDRSVEQYF. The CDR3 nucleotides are TGTGCCAGCAGCTTAGACAGATCAGTCGAGCAGTACTTC.

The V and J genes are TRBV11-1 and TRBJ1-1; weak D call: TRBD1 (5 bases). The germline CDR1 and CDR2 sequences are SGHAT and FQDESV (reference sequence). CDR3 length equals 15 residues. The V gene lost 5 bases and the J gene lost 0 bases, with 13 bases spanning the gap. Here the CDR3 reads CASSKTQGLNTEAFF. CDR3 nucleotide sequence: TGTGCCAGCAGCAAAACGCAGGGACTGAACACTGAAGCTTTCTTT.

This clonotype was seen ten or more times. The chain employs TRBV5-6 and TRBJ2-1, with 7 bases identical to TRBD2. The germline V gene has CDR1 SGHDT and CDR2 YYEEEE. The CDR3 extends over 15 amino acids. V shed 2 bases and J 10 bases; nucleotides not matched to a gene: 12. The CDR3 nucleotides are TGTGCCAGCAGCTTTGGTCTAGCGGCCTCCGGGGAGCAGTTCTTC. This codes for CASSFGLAASGEQFF.

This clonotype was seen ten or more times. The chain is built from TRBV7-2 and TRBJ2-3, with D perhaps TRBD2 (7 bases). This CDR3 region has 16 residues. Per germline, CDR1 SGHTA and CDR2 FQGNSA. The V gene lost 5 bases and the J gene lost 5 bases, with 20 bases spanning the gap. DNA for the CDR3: TGTGCCAGCAGCCCGGGGGCCCGAGCGGGGTTAGATACGCAGTATTTT. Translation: CASSPGARAGLDTQYF.

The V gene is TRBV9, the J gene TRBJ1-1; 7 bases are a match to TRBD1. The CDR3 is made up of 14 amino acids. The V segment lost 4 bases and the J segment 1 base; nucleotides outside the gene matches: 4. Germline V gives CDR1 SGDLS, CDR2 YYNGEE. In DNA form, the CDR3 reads TGTGCCAGCAGCAGACAGGGCTCGAACACTGAAGCTTTCTTT. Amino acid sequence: CASSRQGSNTEAFF.

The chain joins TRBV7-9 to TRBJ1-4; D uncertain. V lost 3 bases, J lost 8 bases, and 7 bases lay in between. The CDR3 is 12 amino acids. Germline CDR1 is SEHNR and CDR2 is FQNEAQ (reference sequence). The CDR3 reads CASSFNLEKLFF. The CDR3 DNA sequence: TGTGCCAGCAGCTTTAATCTCGAAAAACTGTTTTTT.

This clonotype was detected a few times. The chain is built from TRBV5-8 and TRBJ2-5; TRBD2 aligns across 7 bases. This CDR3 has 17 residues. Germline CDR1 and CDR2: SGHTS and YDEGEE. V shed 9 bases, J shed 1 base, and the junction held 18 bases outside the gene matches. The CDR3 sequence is CATRKRRRDYLQETQYF. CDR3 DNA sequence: TGTGCCACCAGGAAAAGGCGACGGGACTACCTCCAAGAGACCCAGTACTTC.

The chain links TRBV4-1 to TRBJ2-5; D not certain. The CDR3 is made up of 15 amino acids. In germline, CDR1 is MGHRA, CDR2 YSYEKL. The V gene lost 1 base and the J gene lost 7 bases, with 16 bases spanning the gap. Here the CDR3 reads CASSQAYAAPSTQYF. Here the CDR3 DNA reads TGCGCCAGCAGCCAAGCGTACGCGGCTCCTTCGACCCAGTACTTC.

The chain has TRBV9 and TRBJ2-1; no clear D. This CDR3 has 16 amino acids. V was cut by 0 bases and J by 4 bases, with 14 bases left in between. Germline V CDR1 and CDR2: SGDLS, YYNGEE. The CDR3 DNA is TGTGCCAGCAGCGTAGAACCCAGCCTGAGATACAATGAGCAGTTCTTC. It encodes CASSVEPSLRYNEQFF.